These T cell receptor beta chains were read from a single sample in a study of cytomegalovirus exposure and HLA in healthy donors. Sequencing was performed with immunoSEQ multiplex PCR; in TCRdb, only in-frame clones are kept and a portion is missing. The data show about 130,000 clones, about 80% seen once. The sequenced sample was PBMCs. The receptors derive from a girl aged 2-10 years in good health and CMV-seronegative. The CDR3 runs from the conserved cysteine through the conserved F or W.

V | CDR3
TRBV7-9 | CASSLGGGWDEQFF
TRBV4-2 | CASSQQDTGAMNTEAFF
TRBV5-4 | CASSLWPLGNTIYF
TRBV11-3 | CASSRGQDYEQYF
TRBV29-1 | CSVERKMNTEAFF
TRBV13 | CASSMGLAGGQETQYF
TRBV10-3 | CAIRETGVNYGYTF
TRBV2 | CASSVGGGYEQYF
TRBV19 | CASSIAGGLSSYNEQFF
TRBV28 | CASRTDRNYGYTF
TRBV14 | CASSQDSLAGAIEQFF
TRBV7-3 | CASSDNPLPDTQYF
TRBV5-1 | CASSPASGLYEQYF
TRBV5-1 | CASTSSGGASGANVLTF
TRBV5-4 | CASSLQGSNQPQHF
TRBV27 | CASSYRGGRVSYEQYF
TRBV28 | CASSLGGSGHQETQYF
TRBV13 | CASSLNTRNYGYTF
TRBV4-2 | CASSQEVGGSTEAFF
TRBV28 | CASSPPVAYGYTF
TRBV27 | CASSFRDTNQPQHF
TRBV9 | CASSQGADTEAFF
TRBV6-1 | CASSEGVAGWGQGAYNEQFF
TRBV9 | CASSVTGGYEQYF
TRBV7-9 | CASSDTTFRGGYTF
TRBV7-2 | CASSDHNLAGGPTDTQYF
TRBV29-1 | CSAGGNTGELFF
TRBV4-1 | CASSQGGVLISYEQYF